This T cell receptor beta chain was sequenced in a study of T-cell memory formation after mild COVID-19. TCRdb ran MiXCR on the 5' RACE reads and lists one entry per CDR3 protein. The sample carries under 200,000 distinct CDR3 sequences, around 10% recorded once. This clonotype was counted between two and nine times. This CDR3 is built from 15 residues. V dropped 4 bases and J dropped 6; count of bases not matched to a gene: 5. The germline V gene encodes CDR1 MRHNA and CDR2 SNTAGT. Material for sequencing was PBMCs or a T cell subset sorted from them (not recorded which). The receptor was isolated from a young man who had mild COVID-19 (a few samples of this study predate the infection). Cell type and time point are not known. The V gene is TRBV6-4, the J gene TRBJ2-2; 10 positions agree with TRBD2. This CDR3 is CASSASGGGAGELFF. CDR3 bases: TGTGCCAGCAGTGCTAGCGGGGGCGGCGCCGGGGAGCTGTTTTTT.